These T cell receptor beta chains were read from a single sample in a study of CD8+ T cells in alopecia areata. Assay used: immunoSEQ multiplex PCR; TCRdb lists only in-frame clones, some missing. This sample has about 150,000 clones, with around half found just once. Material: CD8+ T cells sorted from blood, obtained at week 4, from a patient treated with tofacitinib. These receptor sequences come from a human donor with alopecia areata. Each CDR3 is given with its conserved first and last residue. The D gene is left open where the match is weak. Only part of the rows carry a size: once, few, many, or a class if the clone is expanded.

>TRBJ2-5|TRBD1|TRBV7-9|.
TGTGCCAGCAGCCGGAACCGGGACAGTCAAGGGACCCAGTACTTC
CASSRNRDSQGTQYF
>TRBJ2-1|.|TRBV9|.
TGTGCCAGCAGTCCCGGACCTTCCTACAATGAGCAGTTCTTC
CASSPGPSYNEQFF
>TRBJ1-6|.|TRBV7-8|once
TGTGCCAGCAGCTTACAGGATTCACCCCTCCACTTT
CASSLQDSPLHF
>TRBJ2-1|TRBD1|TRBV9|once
TGTGCCAGCAGCGCCTCCGGGGACAGGGCCGACAATGAGCAGTTCTTC
CASSASGDRADNEQFF
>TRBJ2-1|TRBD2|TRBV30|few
TGTGCCTGGAGTCACGTAGCGGGGGGCTGGAATGAGCAGTTCTTC
CAWSHVAGGWNEQFF
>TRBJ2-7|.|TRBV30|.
TGTGCCTGGAGTGTACTCCTCGGCTACGAGCAGTACTTC
CAWSVLLGYEQYF
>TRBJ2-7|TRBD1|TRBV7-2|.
TGTGCCAGCAGCCTCAGGGGGCAAGGCGAGCAGTACTTC
CASSLRGQGEQYF
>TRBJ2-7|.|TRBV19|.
TGTGCCAGTAGTATCTCGGTCTTGTACGAGCAGTACTTC
CASSISVLYEQYF
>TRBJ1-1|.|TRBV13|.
TGTGCCAGCAGCTCCCCGGGCAGTGAAGCTTTCTTT
CASSSPGSEAFF
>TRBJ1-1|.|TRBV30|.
TGTGCCTGGAGTGTACAAGGGTTGAACACTGAAGCTTTCTTT
CAWSVQGLNTEAFF
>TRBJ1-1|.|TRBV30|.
TGTGCCTGGAGTATTGAGACCCACACTGAAGCTTTCTTT
CAWSIETHTEAFF
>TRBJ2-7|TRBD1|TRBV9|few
TGTGCCAGCAGCGAGAGGGCGGGACAGGGCCACGAGCAGTACTTC
CASSERAGQGHEQYF
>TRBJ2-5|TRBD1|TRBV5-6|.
TGTGCCAGCAGCTGGACAGGGGTCCAAGAGACCCAGTACTTC
CASSWTGVQETQYF
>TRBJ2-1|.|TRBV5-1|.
TGCGCCAGCAGCTCGGACAACAATGAGCAGTTCTTC
CASSSDNNEQFF
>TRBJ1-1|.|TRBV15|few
TGTGCCACCAGCAGAGAGGAGGGGAACACTGAAGCTTTCTTT
CATSREEGNTEAFF
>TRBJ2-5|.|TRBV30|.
TGTGCCTGGAGTGTACCGGGCCAAGGGACCCAGTACTTC
CAWSVPGQGTQYF
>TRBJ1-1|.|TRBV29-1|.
TGCAGCGTTGAAGATCAGAGACAAGAAGCTTTCTTT
CSVEDQRQEAFF
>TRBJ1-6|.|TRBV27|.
TGTGCCAGCAGTTTAACATTAAGCTCCTATAATTCACCCCTCCACTTT
CASSLTLSSYNSPLHF
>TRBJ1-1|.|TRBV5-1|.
TGCGCCAGCAGCTGGAGGGGCCGGGGAGCTTTCTTT
CASSWRGRGAFF
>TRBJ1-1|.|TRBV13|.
TGTGCCAGCAGCTTGTATGAGGGCACTGAAGCTTTCTTT
CASSLYEGTEAFF
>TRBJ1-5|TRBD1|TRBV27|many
TGTGCCAGCAGCCCCACTCAGGGGGCAGCAGGTCAGCCCCAGCATTTT
CASSPTQGAAGQPQHF
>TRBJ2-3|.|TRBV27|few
TGTGCCAGCAGGGACGGAGGGCGGCCAGATACGCAGTATTTT
CASRDGGRPDTQYF
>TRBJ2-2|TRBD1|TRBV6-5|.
TGTGCCAGTCGACAGGGAAACACCGGGGAGCTGTTTTTT
CASRQGNTGELFF
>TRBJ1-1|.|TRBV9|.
TGTGCCAGCAGCCCCGTTTTTGACACTGAAGCTTTCTTT
CASSPVFDTEAFF
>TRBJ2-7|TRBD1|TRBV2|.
TGTGCCAGCAGTGAATTTGGGGACAGAGGCTCCTACGAGCAGTACTTC
CASSEFGDRGSYEQYF
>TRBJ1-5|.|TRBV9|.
TGTGCCAGCAGCGTAGGGGTTGGGAGTAATCAGCCCCAGCATTTT
CASSVGVGSNQPQHF
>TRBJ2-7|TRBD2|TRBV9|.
TGTGCCAGCAGCCCCGCCAGGACTAGCGGGGGGGCCTACGAGCAGTACTTC
CASSPARTSGGAYEQYF
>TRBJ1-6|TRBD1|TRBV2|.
TGTGCCAGGGACAGGAGCAATTCACCCCTCCACTTT
CARDRSNSPLHF
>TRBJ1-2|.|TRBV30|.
TGTGCCTGGACGGTAGCTAACTATGGCTACACCTTC
CAWTVANYGYTF
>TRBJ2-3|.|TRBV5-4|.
TGTGCCAGCAGCCCTGACTTGCCCCGGGGCACAGATACGCAGTATTTT
CASSPDLPRGTDTQYF
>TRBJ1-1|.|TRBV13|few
TGTGCCAGCAGCTTAGAGAGTAGGACCGAAGCTTTCTTT
CASSLESRTEAFF
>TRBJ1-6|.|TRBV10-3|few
TGTGCCATCAGTGCAGGGTTTGATTCACCCCTCCACTTT
CAISAGFDSPLHF
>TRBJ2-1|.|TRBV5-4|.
TGTGCCAGCAGCGTAGGGAATGAGCAGTTCTTC
CASSVGNEQFF
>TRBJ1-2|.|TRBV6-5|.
TGTGCCAGCAGTTACCTAACAGCGGAAGGTGGCTACACCTTC
CASSYLTAEGGYTF
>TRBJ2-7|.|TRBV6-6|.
TGTGCCAGCAGTTACTCCCTAGCGTTGTCAGGCGAGCAGTACTTC
CASSYSLALSGEQYF
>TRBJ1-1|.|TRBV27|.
TGTGCCAGCAGTTTATACTCGGAAGGATACACTGAAGCTTTCTTT
CASSLYSEGYTEAFF
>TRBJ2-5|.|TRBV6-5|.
TGTGCCAGCAGGCCACAGGGAGAAGGGGAGACCCAGTACTTC
CASRPQGEGETQYF
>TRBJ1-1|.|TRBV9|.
TGTGCCAGCAGCGTAGGGGGAGAGAGCACTGAAGCTTTCTTT
CASSVGGESTEAFF
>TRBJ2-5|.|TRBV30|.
TGTGCCTGGAGTGAGGTGGGGCCGCAAGAGACCCAGTACTTC
CAWSEVGPQETQYF
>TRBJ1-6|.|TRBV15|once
TGTGCCACCAGCGGCTCCAGGGGCAACGCGGGGTCACCCCTCCACTTT
CATSGSRGNAGSPLHF
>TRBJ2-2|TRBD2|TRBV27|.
TGTGCCAGCAGTCAACTAGCGGGGAACACCGGGGAGCTGTTTTTT
CASSQLAGNTGELFF
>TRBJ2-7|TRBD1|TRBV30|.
TGTGCCTGGAACCGACAGGGAAGCTACGAGCAGTACTTC
CAWNRQGSYEQYF
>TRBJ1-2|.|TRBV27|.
TGTGCCAGCAGTTTAGGGGGGGGTGCGTCCTATGGCTACACCTTC
CASSLGGGASYGYTF
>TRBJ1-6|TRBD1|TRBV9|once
TGTGCCAGCAGCGCGACAGGGGGAAATTCACCCCTCCACTTT
CASSATGGNSPLHF
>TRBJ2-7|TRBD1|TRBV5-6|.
TGTGCCAGCAGCTGGACAGGGGGAAACGAGCAGTACTTC
CASSWTGGNEQYF
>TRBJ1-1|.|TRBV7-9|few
TGTGCCAGCAGCTTAGTCGGCAGGAGGAGCACTGAAGCTTTCTTT
CASSLVGRRSTEAFF
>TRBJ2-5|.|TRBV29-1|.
TGCAGCGTTGAAGGACAAAACCAAGAGACTCAGTACTTC
CSVEGQNQETQYF
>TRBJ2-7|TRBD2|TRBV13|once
TGTGCCAGCAGCTACTGGGGGACTAGCGGAACCTACGAGCAGTACTTC
CASSYWGTSGTYEQYF
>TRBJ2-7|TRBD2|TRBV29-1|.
TGCAGCGTCCGGGGGGGCAGGTCCTACGAGCAGTACTTC
CSVRGGRSYEQYF
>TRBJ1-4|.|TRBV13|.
TGTGCCAGCAGCTCAGGAGCTGAAGAAAAACTGTTTTTT
CASSSGAEEKLFF
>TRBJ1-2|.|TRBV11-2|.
TGTGCCAGCCCCAAAACCCAGACAGAGAGGATTCCTGGCTACACCTTC
CASPKTQTERIPGYTF
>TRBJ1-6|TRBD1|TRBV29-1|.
TGCAGCGTTGGGACAGGCGGTAATTCACCCCTCCACTTT
CSVGTGGNSPLHF